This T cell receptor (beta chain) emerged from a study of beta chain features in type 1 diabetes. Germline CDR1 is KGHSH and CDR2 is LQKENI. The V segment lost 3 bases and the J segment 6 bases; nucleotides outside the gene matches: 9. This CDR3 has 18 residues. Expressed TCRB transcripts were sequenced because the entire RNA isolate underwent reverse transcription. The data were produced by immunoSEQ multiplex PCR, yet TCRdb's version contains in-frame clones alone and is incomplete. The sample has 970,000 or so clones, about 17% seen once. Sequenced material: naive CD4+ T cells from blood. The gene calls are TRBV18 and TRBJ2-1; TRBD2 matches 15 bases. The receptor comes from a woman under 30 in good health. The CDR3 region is CASSPRTSGRVSINEQFF. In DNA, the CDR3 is TGTGCCAGCTCACCGCGGACTAGCGGGAGGGTCAGTATCAATGAGCAGTTCTTC.